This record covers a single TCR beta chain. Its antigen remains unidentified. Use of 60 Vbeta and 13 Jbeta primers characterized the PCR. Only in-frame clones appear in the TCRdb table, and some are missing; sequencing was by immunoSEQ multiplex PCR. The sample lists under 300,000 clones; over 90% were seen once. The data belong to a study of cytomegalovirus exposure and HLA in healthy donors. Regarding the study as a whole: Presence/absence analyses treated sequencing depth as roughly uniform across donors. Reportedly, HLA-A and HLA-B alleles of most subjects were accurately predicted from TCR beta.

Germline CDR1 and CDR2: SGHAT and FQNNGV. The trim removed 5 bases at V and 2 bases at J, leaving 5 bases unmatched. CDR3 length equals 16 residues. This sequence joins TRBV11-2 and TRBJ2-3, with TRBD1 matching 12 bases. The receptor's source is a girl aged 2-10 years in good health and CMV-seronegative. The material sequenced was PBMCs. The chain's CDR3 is CASSTGTGGATDTQYF. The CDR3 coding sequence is TGTGCCAGCAGCACCGGGACAGGGGGCGCCACAGATACGCAGTATTTT. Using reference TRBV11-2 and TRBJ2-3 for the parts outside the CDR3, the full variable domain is EAGVAQSPRYKIIEKRQSVAFWCNPISGHATLYWYQQILGQGPKLLIQFQNNGVVDDSQLPKDRFSAERLKGVDSTLKIQPAKLEDSAVYLCASSTGTGGATDTQYFGPGTRLTVL.